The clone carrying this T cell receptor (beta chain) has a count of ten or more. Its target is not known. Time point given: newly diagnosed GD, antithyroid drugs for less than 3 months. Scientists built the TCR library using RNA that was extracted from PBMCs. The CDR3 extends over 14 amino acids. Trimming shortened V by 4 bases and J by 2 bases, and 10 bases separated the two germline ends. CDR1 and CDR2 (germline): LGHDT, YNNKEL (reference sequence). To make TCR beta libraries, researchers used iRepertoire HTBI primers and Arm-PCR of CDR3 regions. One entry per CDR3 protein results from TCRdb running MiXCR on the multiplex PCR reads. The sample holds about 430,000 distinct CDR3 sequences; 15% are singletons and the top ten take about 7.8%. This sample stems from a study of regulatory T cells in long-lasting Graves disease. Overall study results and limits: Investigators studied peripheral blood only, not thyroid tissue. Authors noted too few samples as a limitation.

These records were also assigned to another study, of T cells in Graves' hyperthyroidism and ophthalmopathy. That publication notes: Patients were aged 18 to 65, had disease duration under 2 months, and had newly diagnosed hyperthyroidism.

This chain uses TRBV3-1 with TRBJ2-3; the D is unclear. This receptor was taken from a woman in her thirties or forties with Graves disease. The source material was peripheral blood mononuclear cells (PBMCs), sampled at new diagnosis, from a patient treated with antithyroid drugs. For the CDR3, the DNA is TGTGCCAGCAGCCCCACTGTCTCCACAGATACGCAGTATTTT. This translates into CASSPTVSTDTQYF.